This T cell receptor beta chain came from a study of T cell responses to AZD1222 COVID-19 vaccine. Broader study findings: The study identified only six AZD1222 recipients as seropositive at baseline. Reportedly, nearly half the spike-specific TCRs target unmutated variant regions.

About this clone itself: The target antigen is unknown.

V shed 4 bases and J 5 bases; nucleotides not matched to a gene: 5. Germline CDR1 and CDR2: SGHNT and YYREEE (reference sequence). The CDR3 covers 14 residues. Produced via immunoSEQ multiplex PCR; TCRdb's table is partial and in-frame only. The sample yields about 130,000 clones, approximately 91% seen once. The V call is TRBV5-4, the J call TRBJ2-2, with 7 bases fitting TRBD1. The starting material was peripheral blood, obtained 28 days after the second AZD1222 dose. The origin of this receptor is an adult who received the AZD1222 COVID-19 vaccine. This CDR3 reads CASSQGQSTGELFF. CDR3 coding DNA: TGTGCCAGCAGCCAGGGACAGTCTACCGGGGAGCTGTTTTTT. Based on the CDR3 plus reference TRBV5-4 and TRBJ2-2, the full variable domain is ETGVTQSPTHLIKTRGQQVTLRCSSQSGHNTVSWYQQALGQGPQFIFQYYREEENGRGNFPPRFSGLQFPNYSSELNVNALELDDSALYLCASSQGQSTGELFFGEGSRLTVL.